This paragraph reports one T cell receptor (beta chain). These data belong to a study of technical replicates of blood from several donors. V was trimmed by 6 bases and J by 3 bases, leaving 12 bases between them. Germline V gene lookup returns CDR1 SNHLY and CDR2 FYNNEI. The CDR3 totals 14 residues. The method was immunoSEQ multiplex PCR; TCRdb's version includes in-frame clones alone and lacks a portion of them. The sample carries some 100,000 clones, approximately 96% recorded once. V gene TRBV2 combines with J gene TRBJ1-5, with D perhaps TRBD1 (5 bases). The sample taken for sequencing was T cells isolated from PBMCs. This sequence originates from a human donor in good health. As DNA, the CDR3 is TGTGCCAGCAGGCTCGACAGAACCAATCAGCCCCAGCATTTT. Encoded protein: CASRLDRTNQPQHF.